The rows below give T cell receptor beta chains drawn from one sample of a study of cytomegalovirus exposure and HLA in healthy donors. The assay was immunoSEQ multiplex PCR, and TCRdb's table has in-frame clones only and misses some. This sample has 120,000 or so clones, with roughly 77% found just once. Source material: PBMCs. Source of these receptors: a man aged 35 to 55 in good health and CMV-seronegative. Each CDR3 is given with its conserved first and last residue. The order of the fields is J gene, V gene, CDR3 protein.

j_gene: TRBJ1-2; v_gene: TRBV4-3; CDR3aa: CASSQRATSRDRDYGYTF
j_gene: TRBJ1-5; v_gene: TRBV27; CDR3aa: CASSPPGQGSRQHF
j_gene: TRBJ2-1; v_gene: TRBV11-2; CDR3aa: CASSLRRLGKQFF
j_gene: TRBJ2-5; v_gene: TRBV21-1; CDR3aa: CASSWTGRETQYF
j_gene: TRBJ1-1; v_gene: TRBV5-1; CDR3aa: CASSLRLNTEAFF
j_gene: TRBJ1-4; v_gene: TRBV2; CDR3aa: CASRGGVPNEKLFF
j_gene: TRBJ2-1; v_gene: TRBV5-1; CDR3aa: CASSLDRGSNEQFF
j_gene: TRBJ1-5; v_gene: TRBV5-4; CDR3aa: CASSLWGGQPQHF
j_gene: TRBJ1-2; v_gene: TRBV7-9; CDR3aa: CASSLSQFYGYTF
j_gene: TRBJ2-7; v_gene: TRBV19; CDR3aa: CASSTSWLAGLSYEQYF
j_gene: TRBJ1-1; v_gene: TRBV25-1; CDR3aa: CASSEFPGGIGNTEAFF
j_gene: TRBJ2-2; v_gene: TRBV10-2; CDR3aa: CASRGQGAGELFF
j_gene: TRBJ2-3; v_gene: TRBV9; CDR3aa: CASSELAGERDTQYF
j_gene: TRBJ1-2; v_gene: TRBV28; CDR3aa: CASSLFTGGVGYTF
j_gene: TRBJ2-1; v_gene: TRBV4-1; CDR3aa: CASSQLDLLPSSYNEQFF
j_gene: TRBJ1-1; v_gene: TRBV7-2; CDR3aa: CASSNPGTAEAFF
j_gene: TRBJ2-4; v_gene: TRBV25-1; CDR3aa: CASSEGVLAKNSQYF
j_gene: NA; v_gene: TRBV18; CDR3aa: CASSSQPTYEQYF
j_gene: TRBJ2-2; v_gene: TRBV9; CDR3aa: CASSVSGGANTGELFF
j_gene: TRBJ2-5; v_gene: TRBV29-1; CDR3aa: CSVGAREVQYF
j_gene: TRBJ1-1; v_gene: TRBV11-1; CDR3aa: CASSSRGLAEAFF
j_gene: TRBJ2-5; v_gene: TRBV19; CDR3aa: CASNPGQGWETQYF
j_gene: TRBJ2-1; v_gene: TRBV7-7; CDR3aa: CASSSGTNEQFF
j_gene: TRBJ2-3; v_gene: TRBV19; CDR3aa: CASSLVATSFTDTQYF
j_gene: TRBJ2-2; v_gene: TRBV7-7; CDR3aa: CASSPLTGTSGRALYGELFF
j_gene: TRBJ1-5; v_gene: TRBV4-3; CDR3aa: CASSQTRTGEQPQHF
j_gene: TRBJ2-7; v_gene: TRBV27; CDR3aa: CASSSQPGTSGGGYF
j_gene: TRBJ1-1; v_gene: TRBV7-9; CDR3aa: CASSFRGATLAAFF
j_gene: TRBJ2-3; v_gene: TRBV29-1; CDR3aa: CSVEGITSGRSTDTQYF
j_gene: TRBJ2-7; v_gene: TRBV4-2; CDR3aa: CASSQRDKYEQYF
j_gene: TRBJ2-5; v_gene: TRBV7-6; CDR3aa: CASSLAGQTQYF
j_gene: TRBJ2-1; v_gene: TRBV19; CDR3aa: CASQPGGGGARGEQFF
j_gene: TRBJ2-7; v_gene: TRBV5-1; CDR3aa: CASSFGQGPYEQYF
j_gene: TRBJ2-5; v_gene: TRBV19; CDR3aa: CASSRAQQETQYF
j_gene: TRBJ2-4; v_gene: TRBV27; CDR3aa: CASSLGGAGSQYF
j_gene: TRBJ2-7; v_gene: TRBV28; CDR3aa: CASKDRGENEQYF
j_gene: TRBJ2-7; v_gene: TRBV2; CDR3aa: CASSFLKGSGPAYEQYF